This T cell receptor beta chain came from a study of OX40 agonist ivuxolimab in advanced cancers. Study background: Partial response was recorded in three patients: one hepatocellular carcinoma and two cutaneous melanoma cases. Study-wide points: The antigen specificity of the peripheral T cells (those that were expanded) was not determined. Those patients achieving a partial response at 0.1-3.0 mg/kg showed among the lowest clonal expansion.

The table came from immunoSEQ multiplex PCR; TCRdb's copy has only in-frame clones and leaves some out. The table lists about 66,000 clones, around 85% of them singletons. With regard to this clone: The target antigen is unknown.

There are 18 residues in the CDR3. V lost 3 bases and J lost 2, with 20 bases in between. Germline V CDR1 and CDR2: SGHTA, FQGNSA. Sequencing used CD4+ or CD8+ T cells sorted from blood, obtained in a trial of the OX40 agonist ivuxolimab. The source is an adult with an advanced solid tumor such as melanoma, head and neck, liver or kidney cancer. This chain uses TRBV7-2 with TRBJ1-3; D possibly corresponds to TRBD1 (6 bases). The CDR3 here is CASSFLRGKGLTGNTIYF. In DNA form, the CDR3 reads TGTGCCAGCAGCTTCCTAAGGGGGAAAGGGCTGACTGGAAACACCATATATTTT. Combining the CDR3 with reference TRBV7-2 and TRBJ1-3 gives the whole variable domain GAGVSQSPSNKVTEKGKDVELRCDPISGHTALYWYRQSLGQGLEFLIYFQGNSAPDKSGLPSDRFSAERTGGSVSTLTIQRTQQEDSAVYLCASSFLRGKGLTGNTIYFGEGSWLTVV.